Below, one T cell receptor beta chain is given with its context. Its antigen has not been determined. The library was obtained by 5' RACE. The input for every TCR library was 3,500 to 4,000 ng of total RNA. For each sample, cDNA was synthesized in eight separate reactions using SMARTScribe reverse transcriptase. During cDNA synthesis, template switching was used to introduce unique molecular identifiers that contained a 6-nucleotide sample barcode. Amplification of TCRalpha and TCRbeta cDNA involved two nested PCRs of about 15 and 9 cycles, and each PCR was followed by bead purification. Before amplification, cDNA was treated with uracil DNA-glycosylase and purified using the QIAquick PCR purification kit. In the second PCR, Illumina TruSeq-compatible adapters and sample-specific barcodes were added. Library quality and concentration were checked on TapeStation and Qubit, and libraries were pooled at about 5 ng each. Pooled libraries were sequenced on an Illumina HiSeq2500 single-index Rapid Run with 2 x 100 bp reads and custom sequencing primers. The original methods were these. UMI-based consensus assembly with MiGEC version 1.2.6 was used to correct PCR and sequencing errors. MiXCR version 2.1.1 was used for V(D)J alignment, clonotype assembly and CDR3 extraction. To normalise gene usage, clonotype sharing and MAIT/NKT TCR abundance, the analysis used the top 1000, 10 000 and 20 000 clonotypes per sample. Diversity was computed as the inverse Simpson index with the vegan R package after downsampling to 27 000 UMIs. Paired Mann-Whitney U tests on discordant twin pairs were used, with Benjamini-Hochberg multiple-testing correction. The reads went through TCRdb reprocessing, and each CDR3 protein sequence gets one entry with no DNA. The V and J calls reflect TCRdb's pipeline rather than the authors' work. The sample's table covers fewer than 550,000 distinct CDR3 sequences. About 2.2% of the sample rests with the top ten.

These data are taken from a study of monozygotic twins with inflammatory bowel disease (dated by TCRdb to the late 2010s). For the study in its entirety: A total of roughly 28 monozygotic twin pairs were included in the full study, comprising nine German pairs (four IBD-concordant, five IBD-discordant) and 19 IBD-discordant Danish pairs. The search for disease-associated traits relied mainly on comparing, within discordant pairs, IBD patients with their genetically identical healthy co-twins. Each individual had, on average, about 151 000 unique TCRalpha sequences and 181 000 unique TCRbeta sequences available for analysis.

CDR1 is given as SQVTM and CDR2 as ANQGSEA, both from the germline V gene. From the cysteine up to the phenylalanine, the CDR3 has a length of 13 residues. No DNA is recorded. A 2.5 ml peripheral blood sample was drawn into PAXgene tubes per donor and stored at -80°C. Without any T cell sorting, total RNA was extracted from whole blood using the PAXgene blood miRNA kit on an automated QIAcube. Peripheral blood from monozygotic twin pairs concordant or discordant for inflammatory bowel disease was subjected to deep TCRalpha and TCRbeta repertoire profiling with unique molecular barcoding. Smoking habits were recorded for all twin pairs, and each individual was classified as a current, former or never smoker. The paper as a whole reports these results and caveats: IBD patients had lower TCRbeta repertoire diversity, measured by the inverse Simpson index, than their healthy co-twins. The results gave no support for a single strong signal or clonotype linked to IBD. Repertoire similarity did not differ between concordant and discordant twins, possibly due to limited statistical power. IBD patients shared fewer clonotypes with other individuals than healthy twins did, most markedly in patients showing signs of disease activity. Different T cell subtypes could not be distinguished in the analysis. Because patients received different immunosuppressive treatments, the repertoires may have picked up extra background noise and variability between individuals.

What was sequenced was blood. The rearrangement combines TRBV29-1 with TRBJ2-1; without DNA, the TCRdb call of TRBD1 cannot be checked. The source of this sequence is a human donor with ulcerative colitis or Crohn's disease, or a healthy co-twin of an affected twin (not recorded which). CDR3 reads: CSVSQIRGNEQFF.